Presented here are 2 T cell receptor beta chains from one specimen sequenced in a study of cytomegalovirus exposure and HLA in healthy donors. PCR amplification relied on 60 Vbeta primers (plus 13 Jbeta primers). The method was immunoSEQ multiplex PCR; TCRdb's version includes in-frame clones alone and lacks a portion of them. The repertoire holds under 200,000 clones, approximately 80% seen once, with approximately 1.3% in the top ten. The source material was PBMCs. Source of these receptors: a man aged 30 to 39 in good health and CMV-seronegative.

The chain has TRBV4-3 and TRBJ1-1; 7 nucleotides agree with TRBD1. V shed 0 bases, J shed 1 base, and the junction held 8 bases outside the gene matches. The CDR3 consists of 17 residues. Germline CDR1 LGHNA, CDR2 YSLEER. The CDR3 DNA sequence: TGCGCCAGCAGCCAAGACACCCCAACAGGGGAGAACACTGAAGCTTTCTTT. This sequence encodes CASSQDTPTGENTEAFF.

The V gene is TRBV4-3, the J gene TRBJ2-7, with TRBD2 as a possible D gene (5 bases). This CDR3 has 14 residues. Germline assignment: CDR1 LGHNA and CDR2 YSLEER. Trimming cost V 3 bases and J 2 bases, with 11 bases left between them. CDR3 coding DNA: TGCGCCAGCAGCCAGGGTCCGGGGACCTACGAGCAGTACTTC. The encoded protein is CASSQGPGTYEQYF.